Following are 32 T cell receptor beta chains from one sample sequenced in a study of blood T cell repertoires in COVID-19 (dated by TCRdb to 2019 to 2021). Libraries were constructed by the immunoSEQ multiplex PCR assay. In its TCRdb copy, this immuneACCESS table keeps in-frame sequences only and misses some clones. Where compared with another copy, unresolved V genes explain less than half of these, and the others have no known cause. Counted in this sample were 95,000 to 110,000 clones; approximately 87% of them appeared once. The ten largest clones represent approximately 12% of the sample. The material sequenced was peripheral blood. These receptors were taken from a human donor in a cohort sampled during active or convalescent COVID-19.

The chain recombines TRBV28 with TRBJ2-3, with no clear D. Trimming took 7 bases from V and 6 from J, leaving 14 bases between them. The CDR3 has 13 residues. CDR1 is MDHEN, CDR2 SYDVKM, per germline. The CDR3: CASTSRLLDTQYF. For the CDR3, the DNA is TGTGCCAGCACCAGCAGGCTACTGGATACGCAGTATTTT.

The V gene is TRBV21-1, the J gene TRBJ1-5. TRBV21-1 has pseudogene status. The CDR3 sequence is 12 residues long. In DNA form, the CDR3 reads TGTGCCAGCCAACGAGCGATGCAGCCCCAGCATTTT. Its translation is CASQRAMQPQHF.

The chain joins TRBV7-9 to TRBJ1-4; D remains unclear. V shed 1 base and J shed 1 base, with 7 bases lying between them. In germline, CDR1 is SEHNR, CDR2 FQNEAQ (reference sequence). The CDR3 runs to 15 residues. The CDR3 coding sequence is TGTGCCAGCAGCTTAGTTTCCAGAACTAATGAAAAACTGTTTTTT. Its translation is CASSLVSRTNEKLFF.

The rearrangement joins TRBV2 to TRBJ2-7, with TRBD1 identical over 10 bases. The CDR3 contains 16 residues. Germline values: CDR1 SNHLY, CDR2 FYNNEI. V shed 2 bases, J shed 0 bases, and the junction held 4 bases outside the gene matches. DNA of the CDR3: TGTGCCAGCAGTGAATTAGGGACAGGGGTCTCCTACGAGCAGTACTTC. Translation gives CASSELGTGVSYEQYF.

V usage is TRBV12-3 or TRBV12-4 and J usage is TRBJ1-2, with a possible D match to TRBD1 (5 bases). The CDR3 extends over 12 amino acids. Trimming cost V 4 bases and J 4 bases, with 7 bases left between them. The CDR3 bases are TGTGCCAGCAGTTCAGGGTTCTATGGCTACACCTTC. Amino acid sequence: CASSSGFYGYTF.

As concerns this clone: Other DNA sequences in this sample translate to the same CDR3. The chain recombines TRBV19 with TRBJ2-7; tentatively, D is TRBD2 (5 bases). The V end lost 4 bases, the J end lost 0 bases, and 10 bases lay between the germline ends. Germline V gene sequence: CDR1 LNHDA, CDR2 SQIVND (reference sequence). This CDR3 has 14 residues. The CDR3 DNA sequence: TGTGCCAGTAGTAGTGGACGGGACTCCTACGAGCAGTACTTC. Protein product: CASSSGRDSYEQYF.

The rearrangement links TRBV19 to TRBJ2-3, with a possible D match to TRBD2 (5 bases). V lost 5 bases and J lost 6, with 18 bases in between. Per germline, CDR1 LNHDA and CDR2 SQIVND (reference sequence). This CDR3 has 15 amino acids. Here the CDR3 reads CASSPSGNLGDTQYF. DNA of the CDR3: TGTGCCAGTAGTCCATCGGGGAACCTCGGGGATACGCAGTATTTT.

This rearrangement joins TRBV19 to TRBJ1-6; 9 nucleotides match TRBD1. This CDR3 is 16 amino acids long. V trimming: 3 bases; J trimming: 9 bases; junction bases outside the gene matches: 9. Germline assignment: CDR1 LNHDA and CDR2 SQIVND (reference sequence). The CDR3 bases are TGTGCCAGTAGTATCTCGTCCGGGACAGGGCGTTCACCCCTCCACTTT. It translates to CASSISSGTGRSPLHF.

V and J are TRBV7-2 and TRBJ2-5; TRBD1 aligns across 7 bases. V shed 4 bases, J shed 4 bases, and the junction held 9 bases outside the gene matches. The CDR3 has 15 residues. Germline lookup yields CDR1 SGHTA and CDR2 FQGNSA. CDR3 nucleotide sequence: TGTGCCAGCAGCTCCTACAGTAGGGGGCGAGAGACCCAGTACTTC. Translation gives CASSSYSRGRETQYF.

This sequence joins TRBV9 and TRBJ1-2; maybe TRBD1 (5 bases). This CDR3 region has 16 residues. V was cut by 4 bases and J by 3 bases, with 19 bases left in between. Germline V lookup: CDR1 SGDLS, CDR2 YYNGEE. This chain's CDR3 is CASSPGGRQRHYGYTF. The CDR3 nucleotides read TGTGCCAGCAGCCCCGGGGGACGTCAAAGGCACTATGGCTACACCTTC.

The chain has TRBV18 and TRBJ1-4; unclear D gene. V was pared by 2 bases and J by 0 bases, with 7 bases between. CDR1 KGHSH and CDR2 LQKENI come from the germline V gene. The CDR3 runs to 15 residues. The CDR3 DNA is TGTGCCAGCTCACCAAACGGTCCAACTAATGAAAAACTGTTTTTT. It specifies CASSPNGPTNEKLFF.

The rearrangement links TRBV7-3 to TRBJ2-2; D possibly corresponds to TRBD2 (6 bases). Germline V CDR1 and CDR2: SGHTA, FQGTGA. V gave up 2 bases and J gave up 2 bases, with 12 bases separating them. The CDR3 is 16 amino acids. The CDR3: CASSLLVGGNTGELFF. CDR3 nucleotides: TGTGCCAGCAGCTTATTGGTCGGGGGTAACACCGGGGAGCTGTTTTTT.

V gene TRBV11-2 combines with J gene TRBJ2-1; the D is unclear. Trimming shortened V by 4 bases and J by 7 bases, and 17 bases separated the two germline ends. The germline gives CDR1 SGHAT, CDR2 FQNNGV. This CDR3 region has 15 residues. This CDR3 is CASSWSTEVGNEQFF. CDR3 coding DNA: TGTGCCAGCAGCTGGTCCACTGAGGTTGGAAATGAGCAGTTCTTC.

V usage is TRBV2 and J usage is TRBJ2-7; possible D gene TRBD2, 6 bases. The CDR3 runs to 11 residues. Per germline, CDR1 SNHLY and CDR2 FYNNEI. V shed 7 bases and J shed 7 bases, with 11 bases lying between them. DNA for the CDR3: TGTGCCAGCATGTACGGGGGAGAGCAGTACTTC. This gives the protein CASMYGGEQYF.

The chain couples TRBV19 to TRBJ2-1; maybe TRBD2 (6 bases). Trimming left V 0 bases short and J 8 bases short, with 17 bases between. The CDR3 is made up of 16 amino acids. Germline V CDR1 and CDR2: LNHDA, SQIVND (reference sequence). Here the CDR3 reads CASSIEGEVKMDEQFF. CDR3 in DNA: TGTGCCAGTAGTATAGAGGGGGAGGTCAAGATGGATGAGCAGTTCTTC.

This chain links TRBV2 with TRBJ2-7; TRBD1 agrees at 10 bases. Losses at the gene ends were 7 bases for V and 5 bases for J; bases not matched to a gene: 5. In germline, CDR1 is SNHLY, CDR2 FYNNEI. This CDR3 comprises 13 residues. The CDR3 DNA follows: TGTGCCAGCACGGGACAGGGGCTAAACGAGCAGTACTTC. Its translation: CASTGQGLNEQYF.

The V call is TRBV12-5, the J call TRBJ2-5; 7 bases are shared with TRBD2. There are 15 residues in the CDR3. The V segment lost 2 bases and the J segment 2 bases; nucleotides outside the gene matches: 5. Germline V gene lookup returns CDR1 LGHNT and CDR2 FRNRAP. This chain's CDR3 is CASGLTPAGQETQYF. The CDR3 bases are TGTGCTAGTGGTTTGACTCCAGCGGGGCAAGAGACCCAGTACTTC. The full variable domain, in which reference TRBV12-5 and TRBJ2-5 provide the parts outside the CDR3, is DARVTQTPRHKVTEMGQEVTMRCQPILGHNTVFWYRQTMMQGLELLAYFRNRAPLDDSGMPKDRFSAEMPDATLATLKIQPSEPRDSAVYFCASGLTPAGQETQYFGPGTRLLVL.

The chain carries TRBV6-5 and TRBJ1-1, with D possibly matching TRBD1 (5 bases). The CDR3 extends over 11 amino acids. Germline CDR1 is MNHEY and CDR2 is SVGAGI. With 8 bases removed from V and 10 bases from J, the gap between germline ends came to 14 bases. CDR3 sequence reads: CASSEGRRAFF. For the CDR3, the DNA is TGTGCCAGCTCTGAGGGGAGGCGAGCTTTCTTT.

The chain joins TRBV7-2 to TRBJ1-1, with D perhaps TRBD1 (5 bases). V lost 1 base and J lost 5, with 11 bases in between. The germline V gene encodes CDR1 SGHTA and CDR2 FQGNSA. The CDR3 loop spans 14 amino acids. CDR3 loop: CASSLVQGWTEAFF. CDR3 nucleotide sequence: TGTGCCAGCAGCTTAGTGCAGGGATGGACTGAAGCTTTCTTT.

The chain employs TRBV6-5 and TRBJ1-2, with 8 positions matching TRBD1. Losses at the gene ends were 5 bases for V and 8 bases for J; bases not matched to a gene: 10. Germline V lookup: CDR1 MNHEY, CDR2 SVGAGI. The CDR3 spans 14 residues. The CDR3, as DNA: TGTGCCAGCAGTAGAACAGGGGGAAGTACCGGCTACACCTTC. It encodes CASSRTGGSTGYTF.

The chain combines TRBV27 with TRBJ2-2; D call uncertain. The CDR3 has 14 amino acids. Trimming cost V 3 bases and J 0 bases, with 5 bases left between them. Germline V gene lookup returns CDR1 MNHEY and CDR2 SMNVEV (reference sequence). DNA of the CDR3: TGTGCCAGCAGTTTTGGGCCGAACACCGGGGAGCTGTTTTTT. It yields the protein CASSFGPNTGELFF.

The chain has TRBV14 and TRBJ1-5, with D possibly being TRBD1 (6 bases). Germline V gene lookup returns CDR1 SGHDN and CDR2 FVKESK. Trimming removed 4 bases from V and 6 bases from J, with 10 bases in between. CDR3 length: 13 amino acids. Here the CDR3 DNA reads TGTGCCAGCAGCCTGACACAGGGTCAGCCCCAGCATTTT. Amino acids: CASSLTQGQPQHF.

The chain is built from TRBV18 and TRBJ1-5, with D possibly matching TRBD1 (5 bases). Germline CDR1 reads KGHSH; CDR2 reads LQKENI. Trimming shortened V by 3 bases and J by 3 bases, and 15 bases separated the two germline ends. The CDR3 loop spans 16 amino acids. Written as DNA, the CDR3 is TGTGCCAGCTCACCTGCAGGGATGGCCCTCAATCAGCCCCAGCATTTT. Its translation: CASSPAGMALNQPQHF.

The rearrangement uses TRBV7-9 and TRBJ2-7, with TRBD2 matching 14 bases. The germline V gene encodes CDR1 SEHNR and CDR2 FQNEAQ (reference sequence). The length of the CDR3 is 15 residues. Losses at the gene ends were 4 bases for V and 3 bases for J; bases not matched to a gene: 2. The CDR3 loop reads CASSSGLAGVYEQYF. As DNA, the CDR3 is TGTGCCAGCAGCTCGGGACTAGCGGGGGTCTACGAGCAGTACTTC.

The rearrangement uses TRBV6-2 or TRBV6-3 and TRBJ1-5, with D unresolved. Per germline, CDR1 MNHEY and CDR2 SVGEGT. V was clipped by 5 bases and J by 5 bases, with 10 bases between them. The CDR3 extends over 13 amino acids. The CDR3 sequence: CASSTEGYQPQHF. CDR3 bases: TGTGCCAGCAGTACCGAGGGTTATCAGCCCCAGCATTTT.

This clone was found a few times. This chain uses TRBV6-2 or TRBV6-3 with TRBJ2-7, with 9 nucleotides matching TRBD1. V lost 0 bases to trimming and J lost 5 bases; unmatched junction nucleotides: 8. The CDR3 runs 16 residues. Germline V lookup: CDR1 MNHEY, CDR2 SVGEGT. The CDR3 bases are TGTGCCAGCAGTTACTCGACGGGACAGGGAGGCGACGAGCAGTACTTC. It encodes CASSYSTGQGGDEQYF.

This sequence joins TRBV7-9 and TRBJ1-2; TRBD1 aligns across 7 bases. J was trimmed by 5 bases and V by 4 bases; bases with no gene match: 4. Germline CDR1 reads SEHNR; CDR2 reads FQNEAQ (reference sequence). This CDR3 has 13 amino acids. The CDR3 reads CASSSDRVYGYTF. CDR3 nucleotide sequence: TGTGCCAGCAGCTCAGACAGGGTATATGGCTACACCTTC.

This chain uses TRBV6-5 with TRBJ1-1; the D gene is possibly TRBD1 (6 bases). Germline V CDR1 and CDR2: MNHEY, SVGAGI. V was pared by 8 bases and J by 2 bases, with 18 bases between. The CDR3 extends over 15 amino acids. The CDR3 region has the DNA TGTGCCAGCGCCGGGAGGCAGGGGCACAACACTGAAGCTTTCTTT. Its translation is CASAGRQGHNTEAFF.

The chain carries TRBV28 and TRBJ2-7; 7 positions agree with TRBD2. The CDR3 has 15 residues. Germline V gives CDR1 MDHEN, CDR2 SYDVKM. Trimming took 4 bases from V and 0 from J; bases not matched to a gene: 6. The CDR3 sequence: CASSWGGVPSYEQYF. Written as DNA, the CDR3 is TGTGCCAGCAGTTGGGGAGGGGTCCCCTCCTACGAGCAGTACTTC.

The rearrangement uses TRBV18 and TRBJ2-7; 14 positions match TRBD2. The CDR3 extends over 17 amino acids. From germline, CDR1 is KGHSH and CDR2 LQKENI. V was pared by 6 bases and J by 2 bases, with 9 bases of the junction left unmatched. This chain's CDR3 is CASSLGTSGGLTYEQYF. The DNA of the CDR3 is TGTGCCAGCTCCCTGGGGACTAGCGGGGGCCTAACCTACGAGCAGTACTTC.

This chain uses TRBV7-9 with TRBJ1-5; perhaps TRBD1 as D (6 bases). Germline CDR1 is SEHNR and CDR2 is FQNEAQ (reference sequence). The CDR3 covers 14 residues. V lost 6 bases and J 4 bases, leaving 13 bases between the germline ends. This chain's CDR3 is CASSQQGANQPQHF. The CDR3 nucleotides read TGTGCCAGCAGTCAACAGGGAGCGAATCAGCCCCAGCATTTT.

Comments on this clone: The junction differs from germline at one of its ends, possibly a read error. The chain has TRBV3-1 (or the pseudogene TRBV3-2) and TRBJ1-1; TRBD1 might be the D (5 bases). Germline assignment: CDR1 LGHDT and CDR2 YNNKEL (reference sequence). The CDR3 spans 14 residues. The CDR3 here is CASSQASGNTKAFF. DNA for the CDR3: TGTGCCAGCAGCCAAGCATCAGGGAACACTAAAGCTTTCTTT.